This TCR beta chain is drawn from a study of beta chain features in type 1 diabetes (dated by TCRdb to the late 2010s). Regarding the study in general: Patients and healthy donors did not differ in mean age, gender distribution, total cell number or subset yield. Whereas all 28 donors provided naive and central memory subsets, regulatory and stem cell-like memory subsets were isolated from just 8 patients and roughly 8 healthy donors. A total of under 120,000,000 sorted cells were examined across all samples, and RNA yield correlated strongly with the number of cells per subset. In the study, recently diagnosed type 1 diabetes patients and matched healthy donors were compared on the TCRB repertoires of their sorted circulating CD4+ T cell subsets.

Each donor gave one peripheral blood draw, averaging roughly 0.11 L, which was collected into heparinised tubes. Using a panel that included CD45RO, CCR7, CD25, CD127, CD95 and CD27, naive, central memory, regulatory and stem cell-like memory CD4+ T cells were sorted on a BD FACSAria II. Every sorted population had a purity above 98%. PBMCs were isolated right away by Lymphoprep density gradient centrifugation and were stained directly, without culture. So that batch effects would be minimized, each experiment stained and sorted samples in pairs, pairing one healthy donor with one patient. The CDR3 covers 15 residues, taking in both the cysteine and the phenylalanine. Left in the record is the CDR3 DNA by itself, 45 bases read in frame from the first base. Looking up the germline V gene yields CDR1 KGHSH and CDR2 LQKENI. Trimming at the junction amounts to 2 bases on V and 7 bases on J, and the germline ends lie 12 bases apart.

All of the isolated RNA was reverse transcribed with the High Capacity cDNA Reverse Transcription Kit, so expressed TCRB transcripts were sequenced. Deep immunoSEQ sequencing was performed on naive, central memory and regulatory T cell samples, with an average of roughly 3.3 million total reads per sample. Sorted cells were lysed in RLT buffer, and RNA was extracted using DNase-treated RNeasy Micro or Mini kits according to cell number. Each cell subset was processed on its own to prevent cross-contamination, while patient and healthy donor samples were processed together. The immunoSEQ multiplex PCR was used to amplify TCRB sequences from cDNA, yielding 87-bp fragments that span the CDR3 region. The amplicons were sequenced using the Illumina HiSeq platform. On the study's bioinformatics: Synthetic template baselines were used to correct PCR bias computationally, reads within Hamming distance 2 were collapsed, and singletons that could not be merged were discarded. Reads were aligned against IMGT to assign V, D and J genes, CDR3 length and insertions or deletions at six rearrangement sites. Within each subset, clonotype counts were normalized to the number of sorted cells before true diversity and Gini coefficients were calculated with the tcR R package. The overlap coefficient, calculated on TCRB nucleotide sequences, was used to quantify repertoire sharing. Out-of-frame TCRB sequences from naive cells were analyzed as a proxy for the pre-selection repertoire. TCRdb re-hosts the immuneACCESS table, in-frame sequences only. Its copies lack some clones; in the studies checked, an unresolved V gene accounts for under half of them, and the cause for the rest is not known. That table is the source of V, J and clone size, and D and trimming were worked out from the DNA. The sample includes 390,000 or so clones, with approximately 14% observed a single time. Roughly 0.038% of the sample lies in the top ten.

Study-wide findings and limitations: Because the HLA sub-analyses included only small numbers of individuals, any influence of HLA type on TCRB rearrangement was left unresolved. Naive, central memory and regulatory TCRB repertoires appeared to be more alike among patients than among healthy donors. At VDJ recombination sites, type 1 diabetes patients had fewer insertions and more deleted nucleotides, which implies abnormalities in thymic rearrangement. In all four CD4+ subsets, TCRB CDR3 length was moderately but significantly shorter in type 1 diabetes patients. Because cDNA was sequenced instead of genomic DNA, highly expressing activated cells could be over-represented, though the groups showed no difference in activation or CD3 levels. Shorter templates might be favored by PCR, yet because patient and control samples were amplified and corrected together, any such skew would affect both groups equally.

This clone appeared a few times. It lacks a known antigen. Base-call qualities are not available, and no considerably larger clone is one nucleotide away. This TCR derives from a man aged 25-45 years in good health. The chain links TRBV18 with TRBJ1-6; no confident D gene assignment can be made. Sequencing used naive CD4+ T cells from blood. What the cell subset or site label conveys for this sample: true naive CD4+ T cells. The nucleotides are TGTGCCAGCTCACCATTAAGGTCCATCAATTCACCCCTCCACTTT. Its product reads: CASSPLRSINSPLHF.